This TCR beta chain was observed in a study of response to subunit inactivated influenza vaccine. TCRdb recomputed calls from the RT-PCR reads with MiXCR, one row per CDR3 protein. The repertoire consists of hundreds of thousands of distinct CDR3 sequences, with about 15% occurring once and the leading ten covering less than 8.5%. CDR1 and CDR2 from the germline V gene are SGHTA and FQGNSA. CDR3 length equals 13 residues. Trimming left V 5 bases short and J 11 bases short, with 17 bases between. To note about this clonotype: Its antigen is still unknown.

General study findings and limits: Each seasonal influenza vaccination recruits few new T cells, the authors suggested.

The sequenced sample was PBMCs from blood, obtained 14 to 15 days before vaccination. The sequence came from a man between 45 and 60 years old who received an inactivated influenza vaccine. This chain uses TRBV7-2 with TRBJ2-3; D is undetermined. CDR3 in amino acids: CASSGRVWVRQYF. DNA of the CDR3: TGTGCCAGCAGCGGGCGAGTCTGGGTTAGGCAGTATTTT.